Sequencing of this TCR beta chain was carried out in a study of T cell responses to AZD1222 COVID-19 vaccine. Study-level results: None of the repertoires were sampled until the peak T cell response had passed. Just a handful of people given AZD1222 tested seropositive at baseline.

The CDR3 spans 14 residues. Germline trimming cut 4 bases from V and 1 base from J; bases unmatched to any gene: 0. The germline gives CDR1 LNHDA, CDR2 SQIVND (reference sequence). This clone was observed a single time. Its antigen is undetermined. Using immunoSEQ multiplex PCR, the repertoire was profiled, and TCRdb retains in-frame clones only, with some absent. The sample carries approximately 74,000 clones, 65% to 85% recorded once. The J gene is TRBJ2-4, the V gene TRBV19, with 8 bases aligning to TRBD2. The TCR comes from an adult in good health. This specimen consisted of peripheral blood, obtained on day 0 of AZD1222 vaccination. CDR3 DNA: TGTGCCAGTAGTAGCGGGGGGGCCAAAAACATTCAGTACTTC. This codes for CASSSGGAKNIQYF.